This TCR beta chain was found in a study of T cell responses to AZD1222 COVID-19 vaccine. Overall study context: Pooling was applied to second doses at about 4 or about 12 weeks.

The method was immunoSEQ multiplex PCR; TCRdb's version includes in-frame clones alone and lacks a portion of them. Among about 56,000 clones listed, 70% to 90% were seen once. The CDR3 is 15 amino acids. The chain joins TRBV21-1 to TRBJ1-4. TRBV21-1 is a pseudogene. The receptor comes from an adult in good health. The material sequenced was peripheral blood, taken on day 0 of AZD1222 vaccination. Written as DNA, the CDR3 is TGTGCCAGCAGCATACTGACGGGACGTAATGAAAAACTGTTTTTT. Amino acid sequence: CASSILTGRNEKLFF.